This TCR beta chain stems from a study of CD8 T cells in Susac syndrome. The RNA input was about 0.5 to 1 ug, and it was reverse transcribed with random hexamers. Via MiXCR, TCRdb re-called the immunoSEQ multiplex PCR reads, giving one row per CDR3 protein. This sample has about 19,000 distinct CDR3 sequences, with approximately 95% found just once. Per germline, CDR1 SNHLY and CDR2 FYNNEI. CDR3 length: 15 amino acids. V shed 1 base and J 8 bases; nucleotides not matched to a gene: 7. In contrast to the negatively isolated CD8+ and CD4+ T cells, TEMRA cells were FACS-enriched. The gene calls are TRBV2 and TRBJ2-1, with 8 bases matching TRBD2. This receptor was identified in a human donor in good health. What was sequenced was CD8+ T cells from PBMCs. The CDR3 region is CASSEGSGTSDEQFF. CDR3 sequence (DNA): TGTGCCAGCAGTGAAGGTAGCGGGACGTCCGATGAGCAGTTCTTC.